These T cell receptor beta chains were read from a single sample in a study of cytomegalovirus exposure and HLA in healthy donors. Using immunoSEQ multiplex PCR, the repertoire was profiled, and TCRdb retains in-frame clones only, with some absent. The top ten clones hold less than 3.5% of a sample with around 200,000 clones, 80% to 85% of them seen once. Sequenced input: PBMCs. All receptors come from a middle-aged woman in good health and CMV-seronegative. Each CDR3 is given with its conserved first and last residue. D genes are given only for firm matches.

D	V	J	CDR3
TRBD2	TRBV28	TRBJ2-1	CASSFRRGLAGDNEQFF
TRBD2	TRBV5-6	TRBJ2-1	CASSLGLAGAHEQFF
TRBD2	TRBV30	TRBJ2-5	CAWGRRGVGETQYF
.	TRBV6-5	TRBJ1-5	CASSYSRNQPQHF
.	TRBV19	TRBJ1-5	CASTKWDFAQHF
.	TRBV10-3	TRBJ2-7	CAISQTTASYEQYF
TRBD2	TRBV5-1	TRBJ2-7	CASSLLAGGPGEQYF
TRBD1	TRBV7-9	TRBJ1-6	CASSSDREGSPLHF
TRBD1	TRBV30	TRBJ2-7	CAWSRQGVHEQYF
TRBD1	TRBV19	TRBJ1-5	CASSRTGGGNQPQHF
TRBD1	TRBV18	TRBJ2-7	CASSQGTGVVYEQYF
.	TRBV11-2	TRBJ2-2	CASTLFDRFDTGELFF
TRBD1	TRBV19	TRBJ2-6	CASVDRGRASGANVLTF
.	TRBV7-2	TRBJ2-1	CASNYQNYNEQFF
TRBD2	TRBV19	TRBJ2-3	CASSMGLAGRFGVGDTQYF
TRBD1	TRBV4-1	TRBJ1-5	CASSHTIGGAGFGNQPQHF
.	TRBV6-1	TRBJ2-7	CASYRVGEQYF
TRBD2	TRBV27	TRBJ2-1	CASSPRLAGPVEQFF
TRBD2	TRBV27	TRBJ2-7	CASSPLRLAGQYEQYF
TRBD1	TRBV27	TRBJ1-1	CASRGQGRTTEAFF
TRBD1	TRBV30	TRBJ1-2	CAWSAVRTGNGYTF
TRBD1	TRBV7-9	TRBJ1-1	CASSLRPHPQGISTEAFF
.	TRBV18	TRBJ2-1	CASSPYSGGSYNEQFF
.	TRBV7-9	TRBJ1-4	CASSQVGGGEDEKLFF
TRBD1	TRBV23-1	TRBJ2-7	CASSQYDRASSYEQYF
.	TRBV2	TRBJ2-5	CASSGPDRSTQYF
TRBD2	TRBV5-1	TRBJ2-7	CASSFTGTSGRHSYEQYF
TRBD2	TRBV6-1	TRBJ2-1	CASSEYQGPAGGYEQFF
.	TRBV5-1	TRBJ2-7	CASSLASTTLYEQYF
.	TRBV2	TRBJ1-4	CASRSQGLKEKLFF
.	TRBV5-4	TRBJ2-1	CASTDLGTFPYNEQFF
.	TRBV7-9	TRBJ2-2	CASSTENTGELFF
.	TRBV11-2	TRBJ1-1	CASSKFSGGTEAFF
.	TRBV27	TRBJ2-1	CASSPWDSNNEQFF
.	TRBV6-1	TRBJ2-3	CASSVAGHTDTQYF
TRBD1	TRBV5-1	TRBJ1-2	CASSSGQGADYGYTF
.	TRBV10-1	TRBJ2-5	CASSTGTQETQYF
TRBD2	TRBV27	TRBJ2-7	CASSLAGASGIYEQYF
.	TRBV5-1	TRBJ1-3	CASSLATVSSGNTIYF
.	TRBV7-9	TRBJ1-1	CASSPQENTEAFF
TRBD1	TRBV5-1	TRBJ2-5	CASSPDRVGTQYF
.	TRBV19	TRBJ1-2	CASSPGVPRYGYTF
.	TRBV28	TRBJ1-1	CASSPGGAPTEAFF
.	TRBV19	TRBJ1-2	CASSLAGSNYGYTF
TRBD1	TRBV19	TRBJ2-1	CASRTGTGYNEQFF
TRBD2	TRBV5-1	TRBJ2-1	CASSLEGLERSSYNEQFF
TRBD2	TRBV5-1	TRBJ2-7	CASSSPGEGEQYF